This T cell receptor (beta chain) was identified in a study of long-term antiretroviral therapy in people with HIV (dated by TCRdb to between 2021 and 2024). With respect to the entire study: Collection of the earliest samples took place about a decade ahead of the 2015 WHO recommendation for immediate ART, at a time when ART was typically delayed until CD4 counts fell. Among the roughly 30 participants with HIV, about 11 were female. Test extractions of a monoclonal T-cell line alongside 30 to 35 polyclonal samples showed no cross-contamination during QIAcube processing. A retrospective serial study tested whether changes in peripheral blood TRB repertoire composition and diversity were associated with ART initiation and durable HIV suppression. From 25 to 30 adults with confirmed HIV infection, the cohort provided under 250 cryopreserved PBMC samples, gathered serially across a mean of about six years (range 1-12). Summary of the overall study and its limitations: Inferences about post-ART repertoire changes are limited because no data were available on ART adherence, viral resistance or therapy changes. Owing to limited PBMC availability, only the TCR beta chain was sequenced, without alpha chain pairing. The samples span the years 2004 to 2017, and the ART regimens used may be less effective than current regimens. Expanded TRB clones identified before ART initiation dominated the repertoire across all time points, though the dominance fluctuated and decreased in many PLHIV after ART. Because cell numbers in pre-ART samples were limited, unsorted PBMC were profiled instead of sorted CD4+ and CD8+ T cells. HIV repertoires had narrower CDR3 length ranges than controls, and the network structure suggested an antigen-experienced repertoire that shifted only slightly toward naive after ART. Starting ART was linked to a significant rise in TRB diversity, yet even with long-term ART the diversity remained significantly lower than in transplant donor controls.

Details on this clone: Its antigen remains unidentified. It has no much larger one-base neighbor in the sample; base qualities were not kept.

V loses 5 bases of germline sequence and J loses 4 bases, and the interval between the two ends is 33 bases. CDR1 and CDR2 are read off the germline V gene (reference sequence) as LNHDA and SQIVND. The CDR3 runs 20 amino acids, cysteine and phenylalanine included. CDR3 DNA is the only sequence kept; it has 60 bases, read in frame from the first base. Participants were included only if at least one PBMC sample before ART initiation and at least two post-ART samples were available. All participants with HIV were treated in the United States of America. Before DNA extraction, cryopreserved samples of about 0.95-11 million PBMC were thawed and washed. At the time of the earliest PBMC sample, participants with HIV were aged between roughly 20 and 60 years. PBMC samples from each participant spanned 1-4 timepoints before ART initiation and 2-8 timepoints after ART initiation, with a median of 7 samples. For every participant, serial HIV viral load, CD4+ T-cell count, ART history and demographic data were obtained. Using a Qiagen kit on a QIAcube, genomic DNA was extracted from unsorted PBMC, with samples processed in batches of 12.

The immunoSEQ hsTCRB v3.0 assay was used at survey level resolution to sequence the TRB variable region. TRB sequencing targeted a depth of roughly 35,000-50,000 T-cell genomes per sample. TRB libraries were pooled and sequenced on an Illumina MiSeq using a v3 150-cycle kit. Per the source publication's procedure: Repertoire analysis was performed in R inside a reproducible Nextflow workflow that covered QC, data transformation and analysis. LymphoSeq2, an R package for exploring AIRR-Seq data, was used to implement the custom analyses. A few samples that yielded fewer than 5000 total TRB sequences were excluded, so that 188 HIV repertoires were analyzed. Among the roughly 190 retained HIV repertoires, about 60 were collected before ART initiation and some 130 were collected after ART initiation. Repertoires were downsampled to 5000 TRB nucleotide sequences, with summary statistics averaged over 100 downsampling iterations. The analysis kept only TRB sequences whose CDR3 regions were at least seven amino acids long. A Shannon entropy-derived clonality score and the Gini coefficient were used to measure diversity. In the repertoire networks, any two of the top 5000 CDR3 amino acid sequences were linked whenever the two sequences differed by an edit distance of one. GLIPH2 predicted antigen specificity groups and MHC restriction for TRB CDR3 amino acid sequences. To flag known CMV, EBV, HIV or tissue antigen associations, CDR3 amino acid sequences were matched against VDJdb and McPAS-TCR. Pre-ART, post-ART and control groups were compared with Wilcoxon signed-rank tests and Holm-Bonferroni correction. The table was pulled from immuneACCESS by TCRdb, which kept in-frame rearrangements only. Such tables lose some clones; where checked, under half of the loss comes from unresolved V genes, and the rest has no known cause. V and J calls and clone size are given by that table; D and trimming were obtained from the DNA. The sample profile shows roughly 40,000 clones; 75% to 90% of them were found once. The ten largest account for 3.9% of the sample.

This specimen consisted of unsorted PBMCs, obtained just before starting antiretroviral therapy. The receptor chain draws on TRBV19 and TRBJ2-7; the D gene cannot be resolved reliably. The sequence derives from a young woman with HIV. Here is the DNA: TGTGCCAGTAGTGTTATCGGGCCCATATCGCCGATTCACATATCTTACGAGCAGTACTTC. Translated, it gives CASSVIGPISPIHISYEQYF.